Listed here is a single TCR beta chain. Its antigen has not been determined. The sample holds no much larger clone one base away, and base qualities are not on file. The CDR3 contains 17 residues, cysteine and phenylalanine counted. The entry retains the CDR3 DNA only, 51 bases that are in frame from base 1. Trimming removed 1 base from V and 1 base from J, leaving 16 bases between the germline ends. Per the germline V gene, SGHTA is the CDR1 and FQGNSA is the CDR2. The data stem from a study of OX40 agonist ivuxolimab in advanced cancers. Describing the broader study: Ivuxolimab was an agonistic, fully human IgG2 monoclonal antibody directed against OX40 (CD134), a costimulatory receptor. Intravenous ivuxolimab was administered to patients every 2 weeks at six dose levels: 0.01, 0.1, 0.3, 1.5, 3 and 10 mg/kg. Of the 50 or so patients in dose escalation, about 19 had hepatocellular carcinoma, some 15 had melanoma, 9 had renal cell carcinoma and 9 had head and neck cancer. The dose-escalation cohort was 82.7% male with a mean age of roughly 60 years, ranging from about 20 to 85. Prior anti-PD-1, anti-PD-L1 or anti-CTLA-4 therapy was permitted, and checkpoint inhibitors had been received by under 50% of dose-escalation patients. Partial responses occurred in three dose-escalation patients: two with cutaneous melanoma and one with hepatocellular carcinoma. Peripheral TCRbeta sequencing aimed to test whether ivuxolimab altered TCR sequence diversity and caused clonal T-cell expansion. The paper covers the monotherapy dose-escalation part of the phase I ivuxolimab trial, which included N of about 50 patients.

The trial excluded patients who had a history of autoimmune disease or were on systemic immunosuppression. In every dose cohort, peripheral blood was drawn for TCR sequencing at baseline, cycle 4 day 1, and cycle 7 day 1. The samples were taken from a phase I, first-in-human, multicenter, open-label dose-escalation trial of ivuxolimab. Adults with locally advanced or metastatic head and neck squamous cell, hepatocellular, melanoma or renal cell carcinoma were enrolled in the trial. Before TCR sequencing, CD4+ T cells and CD8+ T cells were sorted from peripheral blood as separate populations. For sequencing of the TCRbeta CDR3 region, genomic DNA was extracted from the sorted cells. TCRbeta CDR3 regions were sequenced using the immunoSEQ Assay. Imported from immuneACCESS, the table was reduced by TCRdb to in-frame sequences with V and J called. These copies leave out some clones; in studies compared against another copy, an unresolved V gene accounts for under half, and the cause of the remainder is not known. Within this sample are 83,000 or so clones, with around 86% of them counted one time only. In total, the top ten clones hold 1.9% of the sample.

What the study reported, not specific to this receptor: Low levels of normalized T-cell clonal expansion were also seen in some nonresponding patients. After ivuxolimab, more expanded clones were found on average in CD8+ T cells than in CD4+ T cells. Partial responders in the 0.1-3.0 mg/kg groups had among the lowest normalized peripheral clonal expansion, especially among CD8+ T cells. At doses of 0.1 to 3.0 mg/kg, clonal expansion of both CD4+ and CD8+ blood T cells was observed from baseline to week 6. The antigen specificity of the clonally expanded peripheral T cells was not determined.

This TCR came from an adult with an advanced solid tumor such as melanoma, head and neck, liver or kidney cancer. Specimen: CD4+ or CD8+ T cells sorted from blood, collected in a trial of the OX40 agonist ivuxolimab. Recombination connected TRBV7-2 to TRBJ2-5, with a tentative D call of TRBD1 or TRBD2, each matching 6 bases. The CDR3 here reads CASSLGPGGPFQETQYF. The nucleotides are TGTGCCAGCAGCTTAGGTCCCGGGGGCCCTTTCCAAGAGACCCAGTACTTC.